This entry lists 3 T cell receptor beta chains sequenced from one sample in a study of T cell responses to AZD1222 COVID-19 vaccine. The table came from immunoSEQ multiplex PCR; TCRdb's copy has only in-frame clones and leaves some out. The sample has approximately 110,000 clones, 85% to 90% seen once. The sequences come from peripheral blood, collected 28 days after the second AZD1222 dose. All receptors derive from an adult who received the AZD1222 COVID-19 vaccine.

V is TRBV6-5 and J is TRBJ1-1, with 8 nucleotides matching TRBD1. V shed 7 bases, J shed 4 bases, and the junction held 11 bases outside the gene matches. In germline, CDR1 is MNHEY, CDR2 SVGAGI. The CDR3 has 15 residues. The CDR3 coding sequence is TGTGCCAGCACCACAGGACAGGGTGAGGGCACTGAAGCTTTCTTT. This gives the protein CASTTGQGEGTEAFF.

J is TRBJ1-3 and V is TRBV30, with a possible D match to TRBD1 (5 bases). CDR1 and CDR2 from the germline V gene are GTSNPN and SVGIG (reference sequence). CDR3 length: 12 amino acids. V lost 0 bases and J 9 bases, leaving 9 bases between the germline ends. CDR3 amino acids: CAWSVRGATIYF. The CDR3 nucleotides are TGTGCCTGGAGTGTACGTGGGGCCACCATATATTTT.

The CDR3 DNA is TGTGCCAGCAGCCAATGGGAGGGGAACGGCTACACCTTC. This encodes CASSQWEGNGYTF. This chain links TRBV3-1 (or the pseudogene TRBV3-2) with TRBJ1-2; TRBD1 is a possible D gene (5 bases). Trimming shortened V by 2 bases and J by 8 bases, and 12 bases separated the two germline ends. Germline CDR1 is LGHDT and CDR2 is YNNKEL (reference sequence). The CDR3 is 13 amino acids.